This TCR beta chain was captured in a study of T cell responses to AZD1222 COVID-19 vaccine. Study information: Researchers grouped second doses given at about 4 or about 12 weeks into one pool. Study findings and constraints: Per reports, nearly half of all spike-specific TCRs target regions that are unmutated in variants. Increases in Spike-specific TCR breadth and depth were seen after two AZD1222 doses. Sampling that yielded the repertoires occurred only after the peak T cell response.

A note on this clone: Its antigen is unidentified.

In germline, CDR1 is SNHLY, CDR2 FYNNEI. V lost 2 bases and J lost 2; bases outside the gene matches: 0. The CDR3 is 13 amino acids. This table comes from immunoSEQ multiplex PCR, and its TCRdb copy is limited to in-frame clones, with some not included. The sample has around 130,000 clones; around 89% are singletons. This rearrangement joins TRBV2 to TRBJ2-7, with 7 bases aligning to TRBD1. This TCR was recovered from an adult in good health. Sequencing used peripheral blood, obtained on day 0 of AZD1222 vaccination. The CDR3 reads CASSEQGAYEQYF. CDR3 bases: TGTGCCAGCAGTGAACAGGGGGCCTACGAGCAGTACTTC.